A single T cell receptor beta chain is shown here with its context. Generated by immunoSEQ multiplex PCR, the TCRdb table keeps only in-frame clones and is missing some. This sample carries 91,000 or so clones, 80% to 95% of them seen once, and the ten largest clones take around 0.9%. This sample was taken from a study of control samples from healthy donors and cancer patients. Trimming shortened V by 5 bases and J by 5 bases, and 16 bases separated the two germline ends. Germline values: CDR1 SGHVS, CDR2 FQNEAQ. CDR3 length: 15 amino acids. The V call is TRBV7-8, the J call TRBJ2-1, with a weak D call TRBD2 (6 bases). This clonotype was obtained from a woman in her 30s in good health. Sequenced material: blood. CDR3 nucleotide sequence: TGTGCCAGCAGCGCGGGACGGCGCGTAAACAATGAGCAGTTCTTC. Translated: CASSAGRRVNNEQFF. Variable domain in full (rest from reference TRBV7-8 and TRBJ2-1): GAGVSQSPRYKVAKRGQDVALRCDPISGHVSLFWYQQALGQGPEFLTYFQNEAQLDKSGLPSDRFFAERPEGSVSTLKIQRTQQEDSAVYLCASSAGRRVNNEQFFGPGTRLTVL.